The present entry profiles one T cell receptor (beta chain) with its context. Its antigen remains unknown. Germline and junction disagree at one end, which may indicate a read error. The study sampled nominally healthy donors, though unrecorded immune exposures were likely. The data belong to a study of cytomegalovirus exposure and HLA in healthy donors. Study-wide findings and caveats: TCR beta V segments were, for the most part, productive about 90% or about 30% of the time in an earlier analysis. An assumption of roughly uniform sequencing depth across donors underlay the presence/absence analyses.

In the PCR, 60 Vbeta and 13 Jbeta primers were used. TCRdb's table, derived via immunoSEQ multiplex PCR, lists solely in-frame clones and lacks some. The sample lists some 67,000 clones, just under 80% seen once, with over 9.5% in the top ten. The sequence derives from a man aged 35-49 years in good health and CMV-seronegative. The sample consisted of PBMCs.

The DNA of the CDR3 is TGTGCCAGCAGTGTACAGGGGTCAGAGGCCCAGTACTTC. Residues: CASSVQGSEAQYF. This chain links TRBV28 with TRBJ2-5; 7 bases agree with TRBD1. Germline CDR1 MDHEN, CDR2 SYDVKM. There are 13 residues in the CDR3.